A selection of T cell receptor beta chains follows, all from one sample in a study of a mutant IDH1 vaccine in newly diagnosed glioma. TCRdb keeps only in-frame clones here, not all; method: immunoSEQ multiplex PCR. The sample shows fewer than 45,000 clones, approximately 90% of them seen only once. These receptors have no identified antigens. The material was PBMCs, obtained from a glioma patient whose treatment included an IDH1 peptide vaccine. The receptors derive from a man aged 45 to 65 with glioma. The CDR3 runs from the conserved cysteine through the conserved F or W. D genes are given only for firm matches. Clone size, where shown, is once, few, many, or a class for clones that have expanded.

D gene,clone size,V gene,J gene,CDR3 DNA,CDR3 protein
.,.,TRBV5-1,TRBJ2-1,TGCGCCAGCAGCTTTCGGATTAGGTCGCCCGCAGTGGATGAGCAGTTCTTC,CASSFRIRSPAVDEQFF
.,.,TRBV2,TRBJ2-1,TGTGCCAGCAGTGATTCCGGGGGACCCTACAATGAGCAGTTCTTC,CASSDSGGPYNEQFF
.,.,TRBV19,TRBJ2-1,TGTGCCAGTAGACTGGCAGCCTACAATGAGCAGTTCTTC,CASRLAAYNEQFF
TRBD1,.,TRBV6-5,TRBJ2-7,TGTGCCAGCAGGCAGGGACAGAAATACGAGCAGTACTTC,CASRQGQKYEQYF
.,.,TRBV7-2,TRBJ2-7,TGTGCCAGCAGCCCCTCCTACGAGCAGTACTTC,CASSPSYEQYF
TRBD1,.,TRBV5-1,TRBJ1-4,TGCGCCAGCAGCTTGCAGGGGGCGCATCGTGAAAAACTGTTTTTT,CASSLQGAHREKLFF
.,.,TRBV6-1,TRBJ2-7,TGTGCCAGCAGTGAAGAGGGACTCCAGAGCTCCTACGAGCAGTACTTC,CASSEEGLQSSYEQYF
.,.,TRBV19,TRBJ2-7,TGTGCCAGTAGAGGACTCTCCTACGAGCAGTACTTC,CASRGLSYEQYF
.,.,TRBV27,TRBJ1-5,TGTGCCAGCCGTAAGGGGTTGCAGCCCCAGCATTTT,CASRKGLQPQHF
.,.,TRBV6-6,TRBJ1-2,TGTGCCAGCAGCGTGCTGACCGGGACCTATGGCTACACCTTC,CASSVLTGTYGYTF
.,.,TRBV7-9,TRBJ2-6,TGTGCCAGCAGCTTAGAGAGAGGAACACCCGTAGCTGGGGCCAACGTCCTGACTTTC,CASSLERGTPVAGANVLTF
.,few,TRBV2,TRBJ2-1,TGTGCCAGCAGTGAAGCACTCACCGGAAGTAATGAGCAGTTCTTC,CASSEALTGSNEQFF